This T cell receptor (beta chain) was recovered during a study of blood T cell repertoires in COVID-19 (dated by TCRdb to about 2020). Background on the whole study: The collaborator samples originated in the United States, Italy and Spain and spanned the acute and convalescent phases of COVID-19. The material from the prospective study consisted of cDNA or gDNA derived from T cells, B-cell-depleted T cells, or PBMCs. Samples were obtained from the ongoing ImmuneRACE study (first 160 participants) and from about 1,300 subjects provided by 6 global collaborators. HLA class I and class II types, where available, came from metadata supplied by the sample provider rather than from assay-based typing. Deeply sampled blood TCRbeta repertoires from subjects exposed to, actively infected with, or recovered from COVID-19 were included in the dataset. A freely available public database, intended as a resource for researchers studying the immune response to SARS-CoV-2, is where the repertoires were released. The sample metadata nearly always contained a de-identified subject ID, COVID-19 status, age in years and sex. General conclusions and limits of the study: The quantity of clinical and demographic metadata differed by source and by participant and was supplied without curation.

With respect to this clone: Its antigen remains undetermined. The record has no base qualities; no much larger clone is one base away.

Trimming leaves V shorter by 5 bases and J shorter by 5 bases, with the junction holding 26 bases beyond the gene matches. The CDR3 measures 20 amino acids from cysteine to phenylalanine. Only the CDR3 region is kept as DNA, spanning 60 bases read in frame from base 1. From a lookup of the germline V gene, CDR1 and CDR2 are SGHRS and YFSETQ. Collaborating institutions collected whole blood in K2EDTA tubes following their own protocols. For TCRbeta analysis, collaborator samples were shipped as frozen whole blood, as isolated PBMCs, or as DNA extracted from either sample type. The immunoSEQ Assay, a bias-controlled multiplex PCR, was used to amplify TCRbeta CDR3 regions from genomic DNA. As for how the authors treated the data: The number of nucleated cells in each sample was estimated by amplification of reference gene primers within the assay. Sequence reads were collapsed and filtered to measure the absolute abundance of every unique TCRbeta CDR3 rearrangement. Productive Simpson clonality was computed per sample as the square root of Simpson's diversity index over productive rearrangements. TCRdb carries this immuneACCESS record with in-frame sequences only. Its versions omit some clonotypes, under half of them owing to an unresolved V gene in the studies checked, with the rest unexplained. V and J calls and clone size come straight from that table; D and trimming were deduced from the DNA. This sample lists 100,000 to 110,000 clones; more than 65% were detected once. The ten most abundant clones make up about an eighth of the sample.

The sample was peripheral blood. This receptor was identified in a woman in her seventies with acute or convalescent COVID-19. The chain uses TRBV5-1 and TRBJ1-1, and TRBD1 matches 8 of the central bases. For the CDR3, the sequence is CASSRRPPTGQALGNTEAFF. DNA sequence: TGCGCCAGCAGTAGACGACCCCCCACGGGACAGGCCTTGGGAAATACTGAAGCTTTCTTT.